These 20 T cell receptor beta chains came from one sample sequenced in a study of T cells in tuberculosis. Repertoires were generated with immunoSEQ multiplex PCR, while TCRdb's copy carries only in-frame clones and drops some. The table lists roughly 45,000 clones, around 94% of them singletons. Sequencing was done on a sample of PBMCs. Receptors were obtained from a donor between 10 and 35 years old with latent tuberculosis or without tuberculosis infection. Some clones in this sample may be carry-over from other donors' samples.

This clone was recorded only once. This chain uses TRBV30 with TRBJ2-1; perhaps TRBD1 as D (6 bases). With 2 bases removed from V and 7 bases from J, the gap between germline ends came to 15 bases. The germline V gene has CDR1 GTSNPN and CDR2 SVGIG (reference sequence). CDR3 size: 14 residues. In DNA, the CDR3 is TGTGCCTGGAGTCCTCAGGGGATGGGGAATGAGCAGTTCTTC. It encodes CAWSPQGMGNEQFF.

This rearrangement joins TRBV7-8 to TRBJ1-5, with 7 bases matching TRBD1. V trimming: 4 bases; J trimming: 3 bases; junction bases outside the gene matches: 6. Germline CDR1 and CDR2: SGHVS and FQNEAQ. The CDR3 runs 15 residues. The CDR3 DNA reads TGTGCCAGCAGCTCTTGGACAGGCACCAATCAGCCCCAGCATTTT. Translated: CASSSWTGTNQPQHF.

The chain links TRBV19 to TRBJ1-2; tentatively, D is TRBD1 (6 bases). The CDR3 loop spans 15 amino acids. Trimming removed 3 bases from V and 6 bases from J, with 17 bases in between. Per germline, CDR1 LNHDA and CDR2 SQIVND (reference sequence). The CDR3 reads CASSMEWGLQDGYTF. In DNA, the CDR3 is TGTGCCAGTAGTATGGAGTGGGGGCTCCAGGATGGCTACACCTTC.

The chain is built from TRBV2 and TRBJ2-5; 7 positions agree with TRBD1. There are 13 residues in the CDR3. The J segment lost 3 bases and the V segment lost 7 bases, leaving 5 bases of the junction unmatched. Germline assignment: CDR1 SNHLY and CDR2 FYNNEI. CDR3 in amino acids: CASNRDRKETQYF. The CDR3 bases are TGTGCCAGCAACCGGGACAGAAAAGAGACCCAGTACTTC.

The rearrangement joins TRBV10-3 to TRBJ2-3; 8 nucleotides line up with TRBD2. V lost 6 bases and J lost 3; bases outside the gene matches: 11. Per germline, CDR1 ENHRY and CDR2 SYGVKD. CDR3 size: 16 residues. The CDR3 loop reads CAIRRFSGTTTDTQYF. In DNA, the CDR3 is TGTGCCATCAGGAGATTTAGCGGGACGACAACAGATACGCAGTATTTT.

J is TRBJ2-5 and V is TRBV7-9; 14 bases match TRBD2. Germline assignment: CDR1 SEHNR and CDR2 FQNEAQ (reference sequence). V was clipped by 5 bases and J by 5 bases; unmatched bases: 13. CDR3 length equals 18 residues. The CDR3 DNA is TGTGCCAGCAGCGACGTGGGGAGGACTAGCGGGAGGCAGGAGACCCAGTACTTC. It codes for CASSDVGRTSGRQETQYF.

The gene calls are TRBV5-1 and TRBJ2-1, with 9 positions matching TRBD2. V trimming: 2 bases; J trimming: 9 bases; junction bases outside the gene matches: 6. Looked up from germline, CDR1 is SGHRS and CDR2 is YFSETQ. The CDR3 is 14 amino acids. CDR3 nucleotide sequence: TGCGCCAGCAGCTTATTAGCGGGAGTTGGTGAGCAGTTCTTC. It is translated as CASSLLAGVGEQFF.

V usage is TRBV4-1 and J usage is TRBJ1-1; 8 nucleotides line up with TRBD1. In germline, CDR1 is MGHRA, CDR2 YSYEKL. The V and J ends lost 4 bases and 4 bases, in that order; junction bases with no gene match: 8. This CDR3 spans 15 amino acids. This chain's CDR3 is CASSRGGTGGTEAFF. DNA for the CDR3: TGCGCCAGCAGCCGGGGGGGAACAGGGGGCACTGAAGCTTTCTTT.

This chain links TRBV7-9 with TRBJ2-5; no definite D call. The V end lost 5 bases, the J end lost 2 bases, and 3 bases lay between the germline ends. This CDR3 is 11 amino acids long. In germline, CDR1 is SEHNR, CDR2 FQNEAQ (reference sequence). CDR3 region: CASSHQETQYF. Written as DNA, the CDR3 is TGTGCCAGCAGCCATCAAGAGACCCAGTACTTC.

The V call is TRBV5-1, the J call TRBJ1-1; a possible D gene is TRBD1 (6 bases). There are 13 residues in the CDR3. Trimming shortened V by 3 bases and J by 1 base, and 7 bases separated the two germline ends. Germline CDR1 and CDR2: SGHRS and YFSETQ. For the CDR3, the DNA is TGCGCCAGCAGCTCGGGACAGAACACTGAAGCTTTCTTT. Translation gives CASSSGQNTEAFF.

The V gene is TRBV7-9, the J gene TRBJ2-2; 8 nucleotides match TRBD1. The CDR3 loop spans 16 amino acids. The V gene's germline CDR1 is SEHNR and CDR2 FQNEAQ (reference sequence). Trimming cost V 0 bases and J 3 bases; bases outside gene matches: 3. In DNA form, the CDR3 reads TGTGCCAGCAGCTTAGCGGGCAGGGGGCACACCGGGGAGCTGTTTTTT. This encodes CASSLAGRGHTGELFF.

The V gene is TRBV15, the J gene TRBJ2-5; D remains unclear. Deletions cut 6 bases from V and 5 bases from J, with 7 bases between. From germline, CDR1 is LNHNV and CDR2 YYDKDF (reference sequence). This CDR3 region has 11 residues. This CDR3 reads CATSFRETQYF. For the CDR3, the DNA is TGTGCCACCAGTTTCCGGGAGACCCAGTACTTC. Together with reference TRBV15 and TRBJ2-5, the CDR3 gives the full variable domain: DAMVIQNPRYQVTQFGKPVTLSCSQTLNHNVMYWYQQKSSQAPKLLFHYYDKDFNNEADTPDNFQSRRPNTSFCFLDIRSPGLGDTAMYLCATSFRETQYFGPGTRLLVL.

The rearrangement joins TRBV5-1 to TRBJ2-2; unclear D gene. Germline V gene data show CDR1 as SGHRS and CDR2 as YFSETQ. Trimming left V 0 bases short and J 3 bases short, with 9 bases between. This CDR3 has 15 amino acids. The CDR3 DNA is TGCGCCAGCAGCTTGGCGGTACCCGACACCGGGGAGCTGTTTTTT. This gives the protein CASSLAVPDTGELFF.

The chain has TRBV6-5 and TRBJ1-4; no clear D gene. This CDR3 is 13 amino acids long. The germline CDR1 and CDR2 sequences are MNHEY and SVGAGI. The V end lost 10 bases, the J end lost 5 bases, and 14 bases lay between the germline ends. The CDR3 coding sequence is TGTGCCACCCAGGCAGGTCGAAATGAAAAACTGTTTTTT. It specifies CATQAGRNEKLFF.

Only one count was recorded for this clone. This chain uses TRBV11-2 with TRBJ2-7; 7 nucleotides line up with TRBD1. CDR1 SGHAT and CDR2 FQNNGV come from the germline V gene. This CDR3 is built from 15 residues. V dropped 5 bases and J dropped 4; count of bases not matched to a gene: 11. The CDR3 DNA is TGTGCCAGCAGCCTGACCGACAGGGTAGGGTACGAGCAGTACTTC. This encodes CASSLTDRVGYEQYF.

This chain uses TRBV6-1 with TRBJ2-7; 11 bases line up with TRBD2. With V trimmed by 7 bases and J by 1 base, 6 bases remained unmatched. CDR3 size: 15 residues. Germline assignment: CDR1 MNHNS and CDR2 SASEGT. In DNA form, the CDR3 reads TGTGCCAGCATTCTAGCGGGAGGTGGGTCCTACGAGCAGTACTTC. Translated: CASILAGGGSYEQYF.

The J gene is TRBJ1-5, the V gene TRBV7-2; 10 bases fit TRBD1. CDR3 length: 16 residues. The V segment lost 1 base and the J segment 6 bases; nucleotides outside the gene matches: 6. Looked up from germline, CDR1 is SGHTA and CDR2 is FQGNSA. For the CDR3, the DNA is TGTGCCAGCAGCTTAGTAGGGGACAGGGGTTTTCAGCCCCAGCATTTT. It encodes CASSLVGDRGFQPQHF.

The rearrangement joins TRBV5-1 to TRBJ2-3; no reliable D call. CDR1 is SGHRS and CDR2 is YFSETQ in the germline V gene. Deletions cut 4 bases from V and 5 bases from J, with 17 bases between. This CDR3 comprises 15 residues. The CDR3 spells CASSPTAPALDTQYF. In DNA form, the CDR3 reads TGCGCCAGCAGCCCGACTGCACCAGCATTAGATACGCAGTATTTT.

The chain joins TRBV13 to TRBJ2-3; D possibly corresponds to TRBD2 (5 bases). V dropped 6 bases and J dropped 0 bases, with 7 bases sitting between them. This CDR3 is built from 13 residues. CDR1 is PRHDT, CDR2 FYEKMQ, per germline (reference sequence). CDR3 sequence reads: CASSPSSTDTQYF. The CDR3 DNA follows: TGTGCCAGCAGTCCTAGCAGCACAGATACGCAGTATTTT.

This chain connects TRBV13 to TRBJ2-7, with a weak D call TRBD2 (6 bases). In germline, CDR1 is PRHDT, CDR2 FYEKMQ (reference sequence). The CDR3 runs 13 residues. The ends were cut back, 7 bases at V and 3 bases at J, with 13 bases in the middle. The CDR3 reads CASTWGDHYEQYF. The DNA of the CDR3 is TGTGCCAGCACTTGGGGGGACCACTACGAGCAGTACTTC.